Following are 19 T cell receptor beta chains from one sample sequenced in a study of blood T cell repertoires in COVID-19. Data came from immunoSEQ multiplex PCR; TCRdb stores just in-frame clones and leaves some out. The table has about 370,000 clones, just over 90% seen once; the top ten hold roughly 0.86%. The sequenced sample was PBMCs or T cells enriched from blood (not recorded which). The receptor source for this set is a woman between 40 and 50 years old who had been exposed to COVID-19.

This chain joins TRBV5-1 and TRBJ1-2; D call uncertain. The CDR3 extends over 13 amino acids. CDR1 SGHRS and CDR2 YFSETQ come from the germline V gene. The V end lost 0 bases, the J end lost 7 bases, and 10 bases lay between the germline ends. In nucleotides, the CDR3 is TGCGCCAGCAGCTTGGCGCAGTCAGGTGGCTACACCTTC. This sequence encodes CASSLAQSGGYTF.

The chain has TRBV6-5 and TRBJ1-4; TRBD1 matches 8 bases. The germline CDR1 and CDR2 sequences are MNHEY and SVGAGI. The CDR3 consists of 14 residues. J gave up 4 bases and V 5 bases, and 3 bases lay outside the gene matches. Written as DNA, the CDR3 is TGTGCCAGCAGTCACGACAGGGGTAATGAAAAACTGTTTTTT. This translates into CASSHDRGNEKLFF.

The V call is TRBV12-3 or TRBV12-4, the J call TRBJ1-2; tentatively, D is TRBD1 (5 bases). Trimming shortened V by 6 bases and J by 5 bases, and 13 bases separated the two germline ends. The CDR3 consists of 13 residues. The CDR3 is CASRPDRAYGYTF. The CDR3, as DNA: TGTGCCAGCAGACCCGACAGAGCTTATGGCTACACCTTC.

The chain has TRBV10-3 and TRBJ2-5; D is undetermined. Trimming cost V 5 bases and J 9 bases, with 13 bases left between them. This CDR3 is built from 12 residues. Germline CDR1 is ENHRY and CDR2 is SYGVKD. This CDR3 reads CAISIAGEAQYF. The CDR3 DNA is TGTGCCATCAGTATAGCTGGCGAGGCCCAGTACTTC.

This rearrangement joins TRBV19 to TRBJ1-2; the D gene is possibly TRBD1 (5 bases). The germline V and J ends were trimmed by 8 bases and 0 bases, with 22 bases remaining between them. The CDR3 is 17 residues long. Germline lookup yields CDR1 LNHDA and CDR2 SQIVND (reference sequence). CDR3 protein: CASETHPSTGANYGYTF. The CDR3 nucleotides are TGTGCCAGTGAGACACATCCCAGCACGGGGGCTAACTATGGCTACACCTTC.

The V and J genes are TRBV27 and TRBJ1-6; D gene ambiguous. Germline V gene data show CDR1 as MNHEY and CDR2 as SMNVEV (reference sequence). This CDR3 comprises 15 residues. The V end lost 4 bases, the J end lost 5 bases, and 12 bases lay between the germline ends. The CDR3 here is CASSSPPRDNSPLHF. Here the CDR3 DNA reads TGTGCCAGCAGTTCACCACCCCGGGATAATTCACCCCTCCACTTT.

This clone was counted once. This sequence joins TRBV7-3 and TRBJ1-5, with D perhaps TRBD1 (6 bases). The CDR3 totals 13 residues. V lost 5 bases to trimming and J lost 5 bases, with 10 bases between them. Germline values: CDR1 SGHTA, CDR2 FQGTGA. The CDR3 nucleotides read TGTGCCAGCAGCCAGCACAGGGATCAGCCCCAGCATTTT. Translating gives CASSQHRDQPQHF.

The chain recombines TRBV7-9 with TRBJ1-1, with 9 bases matching TRBD1. The CDR3 sequence is 15 residues long. Germline V lookup: CDR1 SEHNR, CDR2 FQNEAQ (reference sequence). J was trimmed by 5 bases and V by 0 bases; bases with no gene match: 4. The CDR3 sequence is CASSLARDRATEAFF. The CDR3 coding sequence is TGTGCCAGCAGCTTAGCGCGGGACAGGGCTACTGAAGCTTTCTTT.

This chain links TRBV18 with TRBJ2-1; D may be TRBD2 (6 bases). The CDR3 spans 13 residues. With 6 bases removed from V and 9 bases from J, the gap between germline ends came to 15 bases. Germline V gene sequence: CDR1 KGHSH, CDR2 LQKENI. CDR3 sequence reads: CASSPRPEGEQFF. CDR3 DNA sequence: TGTGCCAGCTCTCCCCGTCCGGAGGGTGAGCAGTTCTTC.

The chain carries TRBV3-1 (or the pseudogene TRBV3-2) and TRBJ1-2; 9 bases are shared with TRBD1. In germline, CDR1 is LGHDT, CDR2 YNNKEL (reference sequence). J gave up 8 bases and V 3 bases, and 7 bases lay outside the gene matches. CDR3 length equals 14 residues. The CDR3 here is CASSHSTGGRGYTF. The CDR3 DNA reads TGTGCCAGCAGCCATTCGACAGGGGGTAGGGGCTACACCTTC.

The chain combines TRBV15 with TRBJ2-4, with TRBD2 matching over 8 bases. Germline CDR1 is LNHNV and CDR2 is YYDKDF (reference sequence). This CDR3 spans 16 amino acids. V gave up 9 bases and J gave up 0 bases; unmatched junction bases: 10. Here the CDR3 reads CATVPTSGLAKNIQYF. CDR3 nucleotide sequence: TGTGCCACTGTTCCTACTAGCGGTCTAGCCAAAAACATTCAGTACTTC.

The V call is TRBV5-6, the J call TRBJ1-2; TRBD1 matches 12 bases. The germline CDR1 and CDR2 sequences are SGHDT and YYEEEE. The CDR3 sequence is 16 residues long. V lost 10 bases to trimming and J lost 5 bases; unmatched junction nucleotides: 15. CDR3 coding DNA: TGTGCCTCTCGACCCGGGACAGGGGGCCACGGATATGGCTACACCTTC. It specifies CASRPGTGGHGYGYTF.

The V call is TRBV7-6, the J call TRBJ1-3; 10 bases are shared with TRBD1. CDR3 length equals 15 residues. V shed 4 bases and J 0 bases; nucleotides not matched to a gene: 0. Per the germline V gene, CDR1 is SGHVS and CDR2 is FNYEAQ. CDR3 bases: TGTGCCAGCAGCTGGGACAGGGGCTCTGGAAACACCATATATTTT. Its translation is CASSWDRGSGNTIYF. The variable domain in full, completed from reference TRBV7-6 and TRBJ1-3, reads GAGVSQSPRYKVTKRGQDVALRCDPISGHVSLYWYRQALGQGPEFLTYFNYEAQQDKSGLPNDRFSAERPEGSISTLTIQRTEQRDSAMYRCASSWDRGSGNTIYFGEGSWLTVV.

This clone was detected once. Germline and junction disagree at one end, which may indicate a read error. The chain couples TRBV7-7 to TRBJ2-1; the match to TRBD2 covers 9 bases. The CDR3 runs 16 residues. CDR1 is SSHAT, CDR2 FNYEAQ, per germline (reference sequence). CDR3 coding DNA: TGTGCTAGCAGCTTAGTCCCAGCGGGGGGATACAATGAGCAGTTCTTC. It specifies CASSLVPAGGYNEQFF.

V and J are TRBV4-3 and TRBJ1-3; D is unclear. The germline gives CDR1 LGHNA, CDR2 YSLEER. V was cut by 0 bases and J by 2 bases, with 17 bases left in between. The CDR3 spans 18 residues. The CDR3 nucleotides read TGCGCCAGCAGCCAAGATCAAGGTCCAGGTGGAACTGGAAACACCATATATTTT. Protein sequence: CASSQDQGPGGTGNTIYF.

The rearrangement links TRBV5-1 to TRBJ2-2, with 7 bases matching TRBD1. The CDR3 consists of 15 residues. V trimming: 4 bases; J trimming: 5 bases; junction bases outside the gene matches: 8. The germline V gene has CDR1 SGHRS and CDR2 YFSETQ. The CDR3 reads CASSPRQGHTGELFF. The DNA of the CDR3 is TGCGCCAGCAGCCCCAGACAGGGTCATACCGGGGAGCTGTTTTTT.

The J gene is TRBJ1-1, the V gene TRBV7-9, with 9 positions matching TRBD1. Trimming at V came to 3 bases and at J to 5 bases, leaving 10 bases not matched to a gene. CDR3 length equals 16 residues. Germline CDR1 is SEHNR and CDR2 is FQNEAQ (reference sequence). CDR3 loop: CASSFYTGGLTTEAFF. DNA for the CDR3: TGTGCCAGCAGCTTTTATACAGGGGGCCTCACGACTGAAGCTTTCTTT.

The rearrangement links TRBV21-1 to TRBJ1-2; the table's D call of TRBD1 was not tested on the DNA. TRBV21-1 represents a pseudogene. The CDR3 covers 15 residues. The CDR3, as DNA: TGTGCCAGCAGCAAAGTCGAGGACAGGGACTATGGCTACACCTTC. As protein: CASSKVEDRDYGYTF.

The rearrangement joins TRBV5-1 to TRBJ1-4; D not resolved. CDR3 size: 15 residues. The V gene lost 1 base and the J gene lost 7 bases, with 14 bases spanning the gap. Germline CDR1 SGHRS, CDR2 YFSETQ. The CDR3 is CASSLFPPPGEKLFF. For the CDR3, the DNA is TGCGCCAGCAGCTTGTTTCCGCCCCCGGGTGAAAAACTGTTTTTT.